This is a list of T cell receptor beta chains from one sample in a study of cytomegalovirus exposure and HLA in healthy donors. Sequencing used immunoSEQ multiplex PCR; TCRdb keeps in-frame clones, though not all of them. The repertoire holds about 140,000 clones, with 55% to 80% as singletons. The source material was PBMCs. The receptors shown here come from a woman between 40 and 55 years old in good health and CMV-seronegative. Each CDR3 is given with its conserved first and last residue. Each record gives: J gene, D gene, V gene, clone size, CDR3 protein, CDR3 DNA. A D gene is named only where the DNA matches it firmly. The size field is filled for only some rows; it gives once, few, many or a size class.

j_gene: TRBJ2-7; d_gene: NA; v_gene: TRBV5-6; abundance: NA; CDR3aa: CASSLSMSVYEQYF; CDR3nt: TGTGCCAGCAGCTTGTCAATGAGCGTCTACGAGCAGTACTTC
j_gene: TRBJ2-5; d_gene: TRBD1; v_gene: TRBV2; abundance: NA; CDR3aa: CASSEQGTGETQYF; CDR3nt: TGTGCCAGCAGTGAACAGGGGACAGGAGAGACCCAGTACTTC
j_gene: TRBJ1-2; d_gene: NA; v_gene: TRBV28; abundance: once; CDR3aa: CASSSPAGAANYGYTF; CDR3nt: TGTGCCAGCAGTTCCCCGGCGGGTGCCGCTAACTATGGCTACACCTTC
j_gene: TRBJ2-1; d_gene: TRBD2; v_gene: TRBV28; abundance: NA; CDR3aa: CASSFSNSGGSSYNEQFF; CDR3nt: TGTGCCAGCAGTTTCTCTAATAGCGGGGGGTCCTCCTACAATGAGCAGTTCTTC
j_gene: TRBJ2-3; d_gene: TRBD2; v_gene: TRBV29-1; abundance: NA; CDR3aa: CSVETSGGTTDTQYF; CDR3nt: TGCAGCGTTGAAACTAGCGGGGGGACCACAGATACGCAGTATTTT
j_gene: TRBJ2-1; d_gene: NA; v_gene: TRBV5-1; abundance: NA; CDR3aa: CASSLDWSSYNEQFF; CDR3nt: TGCGCCAGCAGCTTGGACTGGAGCTCCTACAATGAGCAGTTCTTC
j_gene: TRBJ1-2; d_gene: NA; v_gene: TRBV5-1; abundance: few; CDR3aa: CASSIKDSSYGYTF; CDR3nt: TGCGCCAGCAGCATTAAGGACAGCTCCTATGGCTACACCTTC
j_gene: TRBJ2-1; d_gene: TRBD1; v_gene: TRBV6-1; abundance: NA; CDR3aa: CASSADRVTYNEQFF; CDR3nt: TGTGCCAGCAGTGCTGACAGGGTCACCTACAATGAGCAGTTCTTC
j_gene: TRBJ1-2; d_gene: TRBD1; v_gene: TRBV4-2; abundance: NA; CDR3aa: CASSQAARTGSGYTF; CDR3nt: TGTGCCAGCAGCCAAGCTGCCAGGACAGGATCCGGCTACACCTTC
j_gene: TRBJ1-3; d_gene: NA; v_gene: TRBV6-1; abundance: NA; CDR3aa: CASSYLNNGGNTIYF; CDR3nt: TGTGCCAGCAGCTACCTAAATAATGGTGGAAACACCATATATTTT
j_gene: TRBJ1-6; d_gene: NA; v_gene: TRBV28; abundance: once; CDR3aa: CASSSPGVGAPLHF; CDR3nt: TGTGCCAGCAGTTCCCCCGGGGTAGGTGCACCCCTCCACTTT
j_gene: TRBJ2-5; d_gene: NA; v_gene: TRBV4-3; abundance: once; CDR3aa: CASSQTPVVHQETQYF; CDR3nt: TGCGCCAGCAGCCAAACCCCGGTGGTCCACCAAGAGACCCAGTACTTC
j_gene: TRBJ2-2; d_gene: TRBD1; v_gene: TRBV4-1; abundance: NA; CDR3aa: CASRLGQLVNTGELFF; CDR3nt: TGCGCCAGCAGACTGGGACAGCTAGTAAACACCGGGGAGCTGTTTTTT
j_gene: TRBJ1-3; d_gene: NA; v_gene: TRBV7-6; abundance: NA; CDR3aa: CASSLNRGTSGNTIYF; CDR3nt: TGTGCCAGCAGCTTAAATCGAGGAACCTCTGGAAACACCATATATTTT
j_gene: TRBJ1-1; d_gene: NA; v_gene: TRBV5-5; abundance: NA; CDR3aa: CASSWDKNTEAFF; CDR3nt: TGTGCCAGCAGCTGGGACAAGAACACTGAAGCTTTCTTT
j_gene: TRBJ1-4; d_gene: TRBD1; v_gene: TRBV7-2; abundance: NA; CDR3aa: CASSLYRGDEKLFF; CDR3nt: TGTGCCAGCAGCTTATACAGGGGGGATGAAAAACTGTTTTTT
j_gene: TRBJ1-2; d_gene: NA; v_gene: TRBV5-1; abundance: NA; CDR3aa: CASSLGGEYGYTF; CDR3nt: TGCGCCAGCAGCCTTGGTGGGGAGTACGGCTACACCTTC
j_gene: TRBJ2-1; d_gene: NA; v_gene: TRBV10-1; abundance: few; CDR3aa: CASTTRESSYNEQFF; CDR3nt: TGCGCCAGCACCACCCGTGAGTCTTCCTACAATGAGCAGTTCTTC
j_gene: TRBJ1-5; d_gene: TRBD1; v_gene: TRBV5-6; abundance: NA; CDR3aa: CASSYRGPSRNSNQPQHF; CDR3nt: TGTGCCAGCAGCTACAGGGGCCCATCCCGAAATAGCAATCAGCCCCAGCATTTT
j_gene: TRBJ1-1; d_gene: NA; v_gene: TRBV7-9; abundance: NA; CDR3aa: CASSFQGGITEAFF; CDR3nt: TGTGCCAGCAGCTTCCAGGGTGGAATCACTGAAGCTTTCTTT
j_gene: TRBJ2-1; d_gene: TRBD2; v_gene: TRBV4-1; abundance: NA; CDR3aa: CASSQEWLAGGRGQFF; CDR3nt: TGCGCCAGCAGCCAAGAATGGCTAGCGGGGGGGCGTGGGCAGTTCTTC
j_gene: TRBJ1-3; d_gene: NA; v_gene: TRBV6-5; abundance: few; CDR3aa: CASRSQGNTIYF; CDR3nt: TGTGCCAGCAGATCACAAGGAAACACCATATATTTT